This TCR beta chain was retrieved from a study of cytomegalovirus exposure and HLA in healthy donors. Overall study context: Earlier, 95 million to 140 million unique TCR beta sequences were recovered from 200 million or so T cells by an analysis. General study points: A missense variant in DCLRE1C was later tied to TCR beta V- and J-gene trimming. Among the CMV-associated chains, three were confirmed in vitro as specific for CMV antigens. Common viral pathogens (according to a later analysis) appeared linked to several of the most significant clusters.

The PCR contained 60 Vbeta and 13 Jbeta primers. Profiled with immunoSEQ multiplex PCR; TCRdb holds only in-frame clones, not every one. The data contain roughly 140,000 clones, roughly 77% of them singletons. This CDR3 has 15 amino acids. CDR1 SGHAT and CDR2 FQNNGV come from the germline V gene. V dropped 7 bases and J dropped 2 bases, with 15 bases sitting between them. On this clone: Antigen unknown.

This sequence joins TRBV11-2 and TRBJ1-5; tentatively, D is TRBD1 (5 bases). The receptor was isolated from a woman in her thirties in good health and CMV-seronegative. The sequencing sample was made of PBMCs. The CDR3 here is CASIGTLGRNQPQHF. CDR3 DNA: TGTGCCAGCATCGGGACTCTGGGGCGCAATCAGCCCCAGCATTTT.